The clone carrying this T cell receptor beta chain was detected a few times. Its antigen is undetermined. This entry comes from a study of response to subunit inactivated influenza vaccine. Study-level findings and limits: Authors suggested that a seasonal influenza vaccination recruits few new T cells each time.

Trimming cost V 6 bases and J 3 bases; bases outside gene matches: 3. CDR3 length: 13 amino acids. The germline V gene encodes CDR1 SQVTM and CDR2 ANQGSEA. TCRdb analysed the RT-PCR reads with MiXCR anew, one entry per CDR3 protein. Of around 520,000 distinct CDR3 sequences detected, about 12% appear once; the ten largest clones hold more than 8.5%. The chain combines TRBV29-1 with TRBJ2-5; TRBD2 aligns across 11 bases. The sequenced sample was PBMCs from blood, obtained on the day of vaccination. The receptor comes from a man in his forties or fifties who received an inactivated influenza vaccine. CDR3: CSVLSGREETQYF. CDR3 sequence (DNA): TGCAGCGTCCTTAGCGGGAGGGAAGAGACCCAGTACTTC.